A selection of T cell receptor beta chains follows, all from one sample in a study of blood T cell repertoires in COVID-19. The table came from immunoSEQ multiplex PCR; TCRdb's copy has only in-frame clones and leaves some out. The sample includes about 130,000 clones, roughly four fifths seen only once; the top ten take about 12%. Sequenced sample: peripheral blood. The receptor set was obtained from a man aged 55 to 70 with acute or convalescent COVID-19. The CDR3 runs from the conserved cysteine through the conserved F or W. The D gene is left open where the match is weak. The size of a clone is reported for some rows only, either as once, few or many, or as a class for expanded clones.

d_call	j_call	v_call	clone_size	cdr3_aa	cdr3_nt
TRBD2	TRBJ2-1	TRBV19	-	CASRGGNEQFF	TGTGCCAGCCGGGGGGGGAATGAGCAGTTCTTC
-	TRBJ1-4	TRBV28	-	CASSWANEKLFF	TGTGCCAGCAGTTGGGCAAATGAAAAACTGTTTTTT
TRBD1	TRBJ2-7	TRBV15	-	CATSRDSGQGALGEQYF	TGTGCCACCAGCAGAGATTCGGGACAGGGAGCCCTCGGCGAGCAGTACTTC
TRBD1	TRBJ1-2	TRBV28	-	CASRVTGRYYGYTF	TGTGCCAGCAGGGTGACAGGGAGGTACTATGGCTACACCTTC
-	TRBJ1-2	TRBV7-9	-	CASSLGRVGYGYTF	TGTGCCAGCAGCTTAGGCAGGGTGGGCTATGGCTACACCTTC
TRBD2	TRBJ2-1	TRBV7-9	-	CASSPLLAGENEQFF	TGTGCCAGCAGCCCTTTACTAGCGGGAGAGAATGAGCAGTTCTTC
TRBD1	TRBJ1-1	TRBV15	-	CATSRSGQPNTEAFF	TGTGCCACCAGCAGATCGGGACAGCCGAACACTGAAGCTTTCTTT
-	TRBJ2-7	TRBV5-1	-	CASSLWAGPYEQYF	TGCGCCAGCAGCTTGTGGGCGGGGCCCTACGAGCAGTACTTC
TRBD1	TRBJ2-1	TRBV7-8	-	CASSLGSGGRNEQFF	TGTGCCAGCAGCTTAGGGTCAGGGGGCCGGAATGAGCAGTTCTTC
-	TRBJ2-3	TRBV11-3	-	CASSSGDTSDTQYF	TGTGCCAGCAGCTCCGGGGACACTTCAGATACGCAGTATTTT
-	TRBJ1-4	TRBV7-3	-	CASSLGPAGLGEKLFF	TGTGCCAGCAGCCTTGGCCCGGCAGGCTTGGGTGAAAAACTGTTTTTT
TRBD2	TRBJ2-1	TRBV29-1	-	CSVPAGVSYNEQFF	TGCAGCGTACCAGCGGGAGTATCATACAATGAGCAGTTCTTC
TRBD1	TRBJ1-2	TRBV5-1	-	CASTLTGKPSNYGYTF	TGCGCCAGCACCCTGACAGGGAAACCATCGAACTATGGCTACACCTTC
-	TRBJ2-2	TRBV11-3	-	CASSFIHDTGELFF	TGTGCCAGCAGCTTCATACATGACACCGGGGAGCTGTTTTTT
TRBD2	TRBJ2-1	TRBV14	few	CASKGTSGRGNEQFF	TGTGCCAGCAAGGGGACTAGCGGGAGGGGGAATGAGCAGTTCTTC
-	TRBJ1-5	TRBV6-2/TRBV6-3	-	CASSKQLQGQPQHF	TGTGCCAGCAGTAAACAGCTTCAGGGGCAGCCCCAGCATTTT
TRBD2	TRBJ2-1	TRBV27	-	CASSLFLAVYNEQFF	TGTGCCAGCAGTTTATTCCTAGCGGTCTACAATGAGCAGTTCTTC
-	TRBJ1-2	TRBV28	-	CASSLGQVLHYGYTF	TGTGCCAGCAGTTTAGGGCAGGTATTACACTATGGCTACACCTTC
-	TRBJ2-2	TRBV5-1	-	CASSPGAENTGELFF	TGCGCCAGCAGCCCTGGGGCGGAGAACACCGGGGAGCTGTTTTTT
TRBD1	TRBJ1-5	TRBV27	-	CAGSLYRGLGQPQHF	TGTGCCGGCAGTTTATACAGGGGGCTGGGTCAGCCCCAGCATTTT
TRBD1	TRBJ1-4	TRBV5-1	-	CASSLVPGTGGGEKLFF	TGCGCCAGCAGCTTGGTCCCCGGGACAGGTGGTGGGGAAAAACTGTTTTTT
-	TRBJ1-3	TRBV14	-	CASSRHSSGNTIYF	TGTGCCAGCAGCCGGCACAGCTCTGGAAACACCATATATTTT
TRBD2	TRBJ2-1	TRBV4-1	once	CASSQDRSGTSGSSYNEQFF	TGCGCCAGCAGCCAAGATCGTTCGGGGACTAGCGGGAGTAGTTACAATGAGCAGTTCTTC
TRBD1	TRBJ1-4	TRBV7-9	-	CASSLGQGNEKLFF	TGTGCCAGCAGCTTAGGACAGGGAAATGAAAAACTGTTTTTT
-	TRBJ2-2	TRBV27	-	CASSFTANTGELFF	TGTGCCAGCAGTTTTACAGCGAACACCGGGGAGCTGTTTTTT
TRBD2	TRBJ2-7	TRBV30	-	CAWRAGVYEQYF	TGTGCCTGGAGAGCGGGAGTATACGAGCAGTACTTC
-	TRBJ1-1	TRBV7-8	few	CASSLLVSGTEAFF	TGTGCCAGCAGCTTACTGGTTTCGGGGACTGAAGCTTTCTTT
-	TRBJ1-3	TRBV4-1	-	CASSQESGVGNTIYF	TGCGCCAGCAGCCAAGAATCAGGGGTTGGAAACACCATATATTTT
TRBD1	TRBJ2-5	TRBV7-9	-	CASSLRTGAFSGQETQYF	TGTGCCAGCAGCTTAAGGACAGGGGCCTTTTCCGGTCAAGAGACCCAGTACTTC
TRBD2	TRBJ2-1	TRBV10-3	once	CAISDPGLAGGTYNEQFF	TGTGCCATCAGTGATCCGGGACTAGCGGGAGGGACCTACAATGAGCAGTTCTTC